This T cell receptor (beta chain) was captured in a study of CD8 T cells in ankylosing spondylitis. TCRdb called the 5' RACE reads again in MiXCR, with one record for every CDR3 protein. There are about 400,000 distinct CDR3 sequences in the sample; approximately 22% occur only once, and roughly 14% lies in the top ten. Study findings and constraints: CD8+ by phenotype, disease-linked clones were relatively rare in peripheral blood. Roughly eight highly homologous variants made up a TCR beta motif that seemed to typify ankylosing spondylitis blood.

This clonotype was recorded a few times. Antigen unknown. The V end lost 8 bases, the J end lost 7 bases, and 18 bases lay between the germline ends. From germline, CDR1 is ENHRY and CDR2 SYGVKD. CDR3 size: 13 residues. This chain connects TRBV10-3 to TRBJ2-7; D tentatively fits TRBD1 or TRBD2 (5 bases each). The source of this sequence is a male donor with ankylosing spondylitis or in good health (not recorded which). Sequences were obtained from blood, either unsorted or a sorted T cell fraction (not recorded which). The CDR3 DNA reads TGTGCCATCGCCCCGGGACGGTCACCAGAGCAGTACTTC. Amino acids: CAIAPGRSPEQYF.